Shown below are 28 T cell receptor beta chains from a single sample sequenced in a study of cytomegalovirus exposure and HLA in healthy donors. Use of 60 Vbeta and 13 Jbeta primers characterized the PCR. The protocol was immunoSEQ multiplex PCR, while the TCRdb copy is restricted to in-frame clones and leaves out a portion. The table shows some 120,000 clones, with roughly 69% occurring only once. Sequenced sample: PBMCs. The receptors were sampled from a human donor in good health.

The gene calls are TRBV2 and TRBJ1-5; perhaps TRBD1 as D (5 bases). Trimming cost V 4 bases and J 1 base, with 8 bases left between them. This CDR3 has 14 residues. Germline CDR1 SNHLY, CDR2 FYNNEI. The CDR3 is CASSGQRSNQPQHF. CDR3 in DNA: TGTGCCAGCAGTGGACAGAGGAGCAATCAGCCCCAGCATTTT. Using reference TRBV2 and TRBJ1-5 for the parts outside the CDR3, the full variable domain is EPEVTQTPSHQVTQMGQEVILRCVPISNHLYFYWYRQILGQKVEFLVSFYNNEISEKSEIFDDQFSVERPDGSNFTLKIRSTKLEDSAMYFCASSGQRSNQPQHFGDGTRLSIL.

This CDR3 reads CASSKKTGLAGVRPREETQYF. DNA of the CDR3: TGTGCCAGCAGCAAAAAAACAGGACTAGCGGGAGTTCGCCCCAGGGAGGAGACCCAGTACTTC. V usage is TRBV7-4 and J usage is TRBJ2-5; 13 bases align to TRBD2. Looked up from germline, CDR1 is SGHVT and CDR2 is SQSDAQ. CDR3 size: 21 residues. V gave up 5 bases and J gave up 5 bases; unmatched junction bases: 23.

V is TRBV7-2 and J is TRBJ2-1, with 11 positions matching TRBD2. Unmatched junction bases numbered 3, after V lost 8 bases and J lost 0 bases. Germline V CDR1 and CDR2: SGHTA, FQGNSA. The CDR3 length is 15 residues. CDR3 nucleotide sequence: TGTGCCAGCCGGCTAGCGGGGGGCTCCTACAATGAGCAGTTCTTC. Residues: CASRLAGGSYNEQFF.

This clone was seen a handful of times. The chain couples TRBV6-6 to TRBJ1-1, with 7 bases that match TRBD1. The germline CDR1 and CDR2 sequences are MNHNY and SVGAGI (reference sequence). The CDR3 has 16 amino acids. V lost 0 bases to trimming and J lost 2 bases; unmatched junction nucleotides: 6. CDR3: CASSYSHTGDNTEAFF. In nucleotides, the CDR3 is TGTGCCAGCAGTTACTCGCATACAGGGGATAACACTGAAGCTTTCTTT.

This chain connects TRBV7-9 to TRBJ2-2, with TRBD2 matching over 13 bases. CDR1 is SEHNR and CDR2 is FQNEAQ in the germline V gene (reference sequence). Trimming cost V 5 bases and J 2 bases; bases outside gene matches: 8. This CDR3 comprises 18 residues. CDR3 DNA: TGTGCCAGCAGCCCCCGGACTAGCGGGGGACTTAACACCGGGGAGCTGTTTTTT. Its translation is CASSPRTSGGLNTGELFF. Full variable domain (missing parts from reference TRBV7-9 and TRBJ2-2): DTGVSQNPRHKITKRGQNVTFRCDPISEHNRLYWYRQTLGQGPEFLTYFQNEAQLEKSRLLSDRFSAERPKGSFSTLEIQRTEQGDSAMYLCASSPRTSGGLNTGELFFGEGSRLTVL.

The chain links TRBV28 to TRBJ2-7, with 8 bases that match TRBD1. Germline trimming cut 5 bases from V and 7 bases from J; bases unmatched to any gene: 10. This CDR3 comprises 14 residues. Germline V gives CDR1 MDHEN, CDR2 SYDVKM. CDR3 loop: CASSRPGGAGEQYF. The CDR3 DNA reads TGTGCCAGCAGTCGACCAGGGGGCGCGGGTGAGCAGTACTTC.

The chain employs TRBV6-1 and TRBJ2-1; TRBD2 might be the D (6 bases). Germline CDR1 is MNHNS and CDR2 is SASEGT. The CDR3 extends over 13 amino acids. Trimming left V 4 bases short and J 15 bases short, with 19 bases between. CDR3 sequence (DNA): TGTGCCAGCAGTGGGGACTTCCTATCTACCGGGTTCTTC. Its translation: CASSGDFLSTGFF.

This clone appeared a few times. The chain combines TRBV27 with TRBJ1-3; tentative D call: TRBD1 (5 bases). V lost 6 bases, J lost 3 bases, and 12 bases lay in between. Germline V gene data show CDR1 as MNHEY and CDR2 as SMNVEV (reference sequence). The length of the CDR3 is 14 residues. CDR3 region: CASRSGGGGNTIYF. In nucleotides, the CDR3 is TGTGCCAGCAGGTCCGGGGGGGGTGGAAACACCATATATTTT.

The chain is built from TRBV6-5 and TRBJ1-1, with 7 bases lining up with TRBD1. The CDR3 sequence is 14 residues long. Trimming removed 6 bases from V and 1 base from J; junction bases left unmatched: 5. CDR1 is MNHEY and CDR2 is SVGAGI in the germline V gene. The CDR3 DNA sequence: TGTGCCAGCAGCGAGAGACAGGGGAACACTGAAGCTTTCTTT. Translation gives CASSERQGNTEAFF.

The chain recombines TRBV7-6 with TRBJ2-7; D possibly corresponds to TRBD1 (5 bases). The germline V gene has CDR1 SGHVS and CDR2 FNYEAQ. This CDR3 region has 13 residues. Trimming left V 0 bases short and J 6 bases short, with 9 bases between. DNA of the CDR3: TGTGCCAGCAGCTTAGCGCCAAGGGGCGAGCAGTACTTC. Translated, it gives CASSLAPRGEQYF.

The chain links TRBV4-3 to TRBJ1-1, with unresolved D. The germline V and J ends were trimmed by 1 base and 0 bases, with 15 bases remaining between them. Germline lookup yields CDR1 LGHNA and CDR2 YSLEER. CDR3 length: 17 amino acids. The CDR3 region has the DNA TGCGCCAGCAGCCAAGCCTTTGGAGAAGCTCTGAACACTGAAGCTTTCTTT. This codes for CASSQAFGEALNTEAFF.

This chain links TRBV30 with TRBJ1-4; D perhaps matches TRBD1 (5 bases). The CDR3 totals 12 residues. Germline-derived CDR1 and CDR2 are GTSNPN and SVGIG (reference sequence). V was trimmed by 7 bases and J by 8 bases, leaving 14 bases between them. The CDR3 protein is CALRDGGEKLFF. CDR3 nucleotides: TGTGCCTTGCGGGACGGGGGAGAAAAACTGTTTTTT. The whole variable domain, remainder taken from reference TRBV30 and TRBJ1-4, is SQTIHQWPATLVQPVGSPLSLECTVEGTSNPNLYWYRQAAGRGLQLLFYSVGIGQISSEVPQNLSASRPQDRQFILSSKKLLLSDSGFYLCALRDGGEKLFFGSGTQLSVL.

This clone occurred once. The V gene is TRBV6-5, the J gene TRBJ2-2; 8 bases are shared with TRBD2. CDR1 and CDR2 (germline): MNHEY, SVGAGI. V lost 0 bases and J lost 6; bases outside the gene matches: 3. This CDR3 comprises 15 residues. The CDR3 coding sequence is TGTGCCAGCAGTTACTCCAGCGGGAGTCCCGGGGAGCTGTTTTTT. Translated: CASSYSSGSPGELFF.

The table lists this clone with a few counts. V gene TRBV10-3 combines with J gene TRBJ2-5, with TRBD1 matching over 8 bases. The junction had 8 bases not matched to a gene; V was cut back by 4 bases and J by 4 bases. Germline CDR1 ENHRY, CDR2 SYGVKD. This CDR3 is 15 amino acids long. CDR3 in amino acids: CAISVDRGPSETQYF. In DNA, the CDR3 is TGTGCCATCAGTGTCGACAGGGGCCCCTCAGAGACCCAGTACTTC.

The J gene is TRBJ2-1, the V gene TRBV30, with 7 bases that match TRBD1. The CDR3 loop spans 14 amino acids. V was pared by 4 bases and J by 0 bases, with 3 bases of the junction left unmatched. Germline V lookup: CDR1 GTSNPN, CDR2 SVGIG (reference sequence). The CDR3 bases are TGTGCCTGGAACACAGGGGCCTCCTACAATGAGCAGTTCTTC. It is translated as CAWNTGASYNEQFF.

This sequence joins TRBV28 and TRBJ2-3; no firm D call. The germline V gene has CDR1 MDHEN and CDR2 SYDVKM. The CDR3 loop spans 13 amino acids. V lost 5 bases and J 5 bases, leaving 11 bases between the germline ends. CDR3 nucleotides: TGTGCCAGCAGTGCCGCAGGTAGAGATACGCAGTATTTT. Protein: CASSAAGRDTQYF.

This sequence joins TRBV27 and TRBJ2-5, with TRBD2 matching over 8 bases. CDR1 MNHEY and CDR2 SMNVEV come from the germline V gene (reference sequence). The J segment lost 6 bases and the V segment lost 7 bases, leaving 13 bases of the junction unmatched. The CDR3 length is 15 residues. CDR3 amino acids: CASMGGGRSRQTQYF. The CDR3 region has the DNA TGTGCCAGCATGGGCGGGGGGCGGTCTCGGCAGACCCAGTACTTC.

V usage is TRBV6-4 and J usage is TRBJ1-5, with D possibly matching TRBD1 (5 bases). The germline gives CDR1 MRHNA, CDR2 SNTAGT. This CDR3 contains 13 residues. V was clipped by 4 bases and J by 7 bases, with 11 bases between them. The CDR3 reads CASSAGGGQPQHF. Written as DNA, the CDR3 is TGTGCCAGCAGTGCCGGCGGGGGGCAGCCCCAGCATTTT.

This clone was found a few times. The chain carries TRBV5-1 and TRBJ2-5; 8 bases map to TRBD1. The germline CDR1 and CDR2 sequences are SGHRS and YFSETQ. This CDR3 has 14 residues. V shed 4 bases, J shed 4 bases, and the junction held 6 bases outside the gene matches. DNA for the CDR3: TGCGCCAGCAGCGCCAGGGGGCTGGGAGAGACCCAGTACTTC. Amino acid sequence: CASSARGLGETQYF.

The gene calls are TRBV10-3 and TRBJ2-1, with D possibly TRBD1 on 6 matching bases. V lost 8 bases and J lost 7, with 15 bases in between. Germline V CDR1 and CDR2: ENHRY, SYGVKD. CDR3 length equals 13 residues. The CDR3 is CAIADRTGNEQFF. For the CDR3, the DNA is TGTGCCATCGCCGACAGGACTGGGAATGAGCAGTTCTTC.

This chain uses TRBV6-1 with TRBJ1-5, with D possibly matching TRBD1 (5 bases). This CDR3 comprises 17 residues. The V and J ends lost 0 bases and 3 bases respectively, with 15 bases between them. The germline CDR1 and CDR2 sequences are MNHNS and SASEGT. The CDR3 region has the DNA TGTGCCAGCAGTGAAGCAGTACCCAGGGCATCCAATCAGCCCCAGCATTTT. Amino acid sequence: CASSEAVPRASNQPQHF.

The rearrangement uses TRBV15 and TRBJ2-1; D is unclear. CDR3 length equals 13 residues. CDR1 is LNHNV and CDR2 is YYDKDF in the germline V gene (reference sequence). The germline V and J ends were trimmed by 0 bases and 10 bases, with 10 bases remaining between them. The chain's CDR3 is CATSRDVIEEQFF. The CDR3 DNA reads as TGTGCCACCAGCAGAGATGTAATTGAGGAGCAGTTCTTC.

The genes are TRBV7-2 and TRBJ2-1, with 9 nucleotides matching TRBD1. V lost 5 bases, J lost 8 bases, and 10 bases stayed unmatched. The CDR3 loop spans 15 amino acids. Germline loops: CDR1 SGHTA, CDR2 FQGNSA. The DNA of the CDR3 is TGTGCCAGCAGCACCCGGACAGGGGCGGGCGATGAGCAGTTCTTC. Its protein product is CASSTRTGAGDEQFF.

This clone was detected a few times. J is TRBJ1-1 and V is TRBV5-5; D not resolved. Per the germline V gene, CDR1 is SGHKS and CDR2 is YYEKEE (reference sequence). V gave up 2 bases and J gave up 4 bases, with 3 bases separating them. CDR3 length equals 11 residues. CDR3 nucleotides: TGTGCCAGCAGCTTCCTCACTGAAGCTTTCTTT. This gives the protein CASSFLTEAFF. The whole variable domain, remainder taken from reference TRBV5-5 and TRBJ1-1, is DAGVTQSPTHLIKTRGQQVTLRCSPISGHKSVSWYQQVLGQGPQFIFQYYEKEERGRGNFPDRFSARQFPNYSSELNVNALLLGDSALYLCASSFLTEAFFGQGTRLTVV.

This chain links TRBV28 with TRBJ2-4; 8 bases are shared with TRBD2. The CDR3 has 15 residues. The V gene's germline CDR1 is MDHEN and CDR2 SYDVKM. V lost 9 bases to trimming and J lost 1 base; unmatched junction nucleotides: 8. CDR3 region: CASRKAGVAKNIQYF. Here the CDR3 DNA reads TGTGCCAGTCGCAAAGCGGGAGTCGCCAAAAACATTCAGTACTTC. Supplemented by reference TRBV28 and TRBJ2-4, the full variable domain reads DVKVTQSSRYLVKRTGEKVFLECVQDMDHENMFWYRQDPGLGLRLIYFSYDVKMKEKGDIPEGYSVSREKKERFSLILESASTNQTSMYLCASRKAGVAKNIQYFGAGTRLSVL.

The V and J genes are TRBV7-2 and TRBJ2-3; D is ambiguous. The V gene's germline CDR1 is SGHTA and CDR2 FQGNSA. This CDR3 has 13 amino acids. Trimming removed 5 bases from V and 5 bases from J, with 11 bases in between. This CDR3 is CASSLLFQDTQYF. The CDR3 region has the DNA TGTGCCAGCAGCCTACTGTTCCAAGATACGCAGTATTTT. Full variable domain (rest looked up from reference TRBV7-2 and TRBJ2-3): GAGVSQSPSNKVTEKGKDVELRCDPISGHTALYWYRQSLGQGLEFLIYFQGNSAPDKSGLPSDRFSAERTGGSVSTLTIQRTQQEDSAVYLCASSLLFQDTQYFGPGTRLTVL.

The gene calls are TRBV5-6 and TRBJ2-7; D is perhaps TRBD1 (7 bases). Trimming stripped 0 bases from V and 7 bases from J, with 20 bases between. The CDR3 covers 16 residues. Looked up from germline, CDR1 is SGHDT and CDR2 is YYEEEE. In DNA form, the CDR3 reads TGTGCCAGCAGCTTGGCAGGGGGGATCGGGACACAGGAGCAGTACTTC. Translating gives CASSLAGGIGTQEQYF.

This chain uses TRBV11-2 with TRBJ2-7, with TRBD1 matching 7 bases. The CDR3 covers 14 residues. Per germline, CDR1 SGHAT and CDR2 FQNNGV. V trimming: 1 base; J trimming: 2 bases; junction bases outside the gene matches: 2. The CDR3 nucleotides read TGTGCCAGCAGCTTAGTGACAGGGACCTACGAGCAGTACTTC. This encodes CASSLVTGTYEQYF.